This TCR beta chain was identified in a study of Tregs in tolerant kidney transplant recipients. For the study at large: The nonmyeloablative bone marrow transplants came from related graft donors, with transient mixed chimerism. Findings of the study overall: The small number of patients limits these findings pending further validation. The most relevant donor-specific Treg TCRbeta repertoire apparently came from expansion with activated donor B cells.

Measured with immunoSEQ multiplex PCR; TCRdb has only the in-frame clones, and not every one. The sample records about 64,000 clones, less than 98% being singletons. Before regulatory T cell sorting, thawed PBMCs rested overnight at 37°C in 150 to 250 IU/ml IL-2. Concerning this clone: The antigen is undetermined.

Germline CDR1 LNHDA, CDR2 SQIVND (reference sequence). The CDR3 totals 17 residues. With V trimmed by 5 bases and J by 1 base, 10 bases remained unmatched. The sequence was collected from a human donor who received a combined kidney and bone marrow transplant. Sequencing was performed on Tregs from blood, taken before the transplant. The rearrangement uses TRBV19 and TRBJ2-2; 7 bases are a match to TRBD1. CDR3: CASSGENRGRNTGELFF. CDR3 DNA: TGTGCCAGTAGTGGGGAAAACAGGGGTCGGAACACCGGGGAGCTGTTTTTT.